The T cell receptor (beta chain) under discussion was sequenced for a study of shared clonotypes between healthy human individuals. Across the study: Each donor's CD4 naive and CD4 memory cells filled three plates apiece, CD8 naive two, and CD8 memory one. Study-wide points: Rarefaction indicated that sorted-subset sequencing remained incomplete although depth was large. Clonotypes shared by all four donors outscored non-shared clonotypes in generation probability.

Profiled with immunoSEQ multiplex PCR; TCRdb holds only in-frame clones, not every one. The sample has 730,000 or so clones; around 72% are singletons. For this clone: Antigen unknown.

The CDR3 covers 14 residues. The germline CDR1 and CDR2 sequences are LNHNV and YYDKDF (reference sequence). V was shortened by 3 bases and J by 6 bases, with 12 bases between the two germline ends. The TCR sequence derives from a woman aged 25 to 45 in good health. The V and J genes are TRBV15 and TRBJ1-5; D gene uncertain. Sequenced material: memory CD4+ T cells sorted from blood. Subset described: CD45RA-negative fraction. This chain's CDR3 is CATSSGRPAQPQHF. The DNA of the CDR3 is TGTGCCACCAGCAGTGGCCGCCCGGCTCAGCCCCAGCATTTT. The full variable domain, in which reference TRBV15 and TRBJ1-5 provide the parts outside the CDR3, is DAMVIQNPRYQVTQFGKPVTLSCSQTLNHNVMYWYQQKSSQAPKLLFHYYDKDFNNEADTPDNFQSRRPNTSFCFLDIRSPGLGDTAMYLCATSSGRPAQPQHFGDGTRLSIL.